These 9 T cell receptor beta chains came from one sample sequenced in a study of blood T cells in healthy people across ages. Primed by a sample-barcoded 5' primer and a J-beta primer mix, a second PCR proceeded for about 6 to 12 cycles. One entry per CDR3 protein, called by TCRdb with MiXCR from the 5' RACE reads. The sample contains 800,000 to 1,000,000 distinct CDR3 sequences, under 50% of which appear only once. The sample was blood. The receptors here all came from a man aged 25 to 45 in good health.

This clonotype was observed a few times. The chain has TRBV6-5 and TRBJ2-3, with TRBD1 identical over 7 bases. This CDR3 spans 16 amino acids. The V gene's germline CDR1 is MNHEY and CDR2 SVGAGI. Losses at the gene ends were 6 bases for V and 1 base for J; bases not matched to a gene: 10. The DNA for the CDR3 is TGTGCCAGCAGGAGGTCGACAGGGAGTCGCACAGATACGCAGTATTTT. It yields the protein CASRRSTGSRTDTQYF.

The V call is TRBV6-5, the J call TRBJ2-1, with 8 positions matching TRBD1. This CDR3 has 15 residues. CDR1 is MNHEY, CDR2 SVGAGI, per germline. With 2 bases clipped from V and 8 bases from J, the junction kept 8 bases outside the gene matches. CDR3 sequence reads: CASSYTGGSTDEQFF. The CDR3 nucleotides are TGTGCCAGCAGTTACACAGGGGGAAGTACAGATGAGCAGTTCTTC.

This clonotype was recorded once. This chain uses TRBV7-2 with TRBJ2-7; tentatively, D is TRBD2 (5 bases). CDR1 is SGHTA and CDR2 is FQGNSA in the germline V gene. This CDR3 is built from 14 residues. V lost 5 bases, J lost 4 bases, and 15 bases lay in between. CDR3 sequence (DNA): TGTGCCAGCAGCGCGATGACTACGACATACGAGCAGTACTTC. This gives the protein CASSAMTTTYEQYF. Full variable domain (outside the CDR3, taken from reference TRBV7-2 and TRBJ2-7): GAGVSQSPSNKVTEKGKDVELRCDPISGHTALYWYRQSLGQGLEFLIYFQGNSAPDKSGLPSDRFSAERTGGSVSTLTIQRTQQEDSAVYLCASSAMTTTYEQYFGPGTRLTVT.

The chain links TRBV4-1 to TRBJ1-5; D gene ambiguous. The CDR3 covers 14 residues. Trimming left V 4 bases short and J 0 bases short, with 7 bases between. Germline CDR1 and CDR2: MGHRA and YSYEKL. The chain's CDR3 is CASSPDLSNQPQHF. The CDR3 DNA follows: TGCGCCAGCAGCCCGGACCTTAGCAATCAGCCCCAGCATTTT.

This sequence joins TRBV6-2 or TRBV6-3 and TRBJ1-5; 8 nucleotides match TRBD1. Trimming at V came to 7 bases and at J to 3 bases, leaving 14 bases not matched to a gene. Germline lookup yields CDR1 MNHEY and CDR2 SVGEGT. The CDR3 contains 17 residues. This CDR3 reads CASISAGSDRDNQPQHF. CDR3 bases: TGTGCCAGCATCTCCGCGGGTTCGGACAGGGACAATCAGCCCCAGCATTTT.

The chain carries TRBV25-1 and TRBJ2-1, with TRBD2 identical over 16 bases. CDR3 length equals 17 residues. The ends lost 3 bases at V and 5 bases at J; junction bases unmatched: 4. In germline, CDR1 is MGHDK, CDR2 SYGVNS. CDR3 amino acids: CASSDLGTSGGDNEQFF. In DNA form, the CDR3 reads TGTGCCAGCAGTGACCTAGGGACTAGCGGGGGGGACAATGAGCAGTTCTTC.

This sequence joins TRBV29-1 and TRBJ1-2, with 7 bases identical to TRBD1. CDR1 is SQVTM, CDR2 ANQGSEA, per germline. This CDR3 is built from 12 residues. The V gene end was trimmed by 7 bases and the J gene end by 8 bases; junction bases not matched to a gene: 10. The chain's CDR3 is CSDLRGLLGYTF. CDR3 bases: TGCAGCGATTTGAGGGGGCTGTTAGGCTACACCTTC. The variable domain in full, with the rest retrieved from reference TRBV29-1 and TRBJ1-2, is SAVISQKPSRDICQRGTSLTIQCQVDSQVTMMFWYRQQPGQSLTLIATANQGSEATYESGFVIDKFPISRPNLTFSTLTVSNMSPEDSSIYLCSDLRGLLGYTFGSGTRLTVV.

The gene calls are TRBV18 and TRBJ1-1; 7 nucleotides match TRBD1. Per the germline V gene, CDR1 is KGHSH and CDR2 is LQKENI. Trimming removed 0 bases from V and 4 bases from J; junction bases left unmatched: 11. This CDR3 comprises 17 residues. CDR3 DNA: TGTGCCAGCTCACCACCGGACGTCAGGGGGTTGAGCACTGAAGCTTTCTTT. Its protein is CASSPPDVRGLSTEAFF. The variable domain in full, with the rest retrieved from reference TRBV18 and TRBJ1-1, is NAGVMQNPRHLVRRRGQEARLRCSPMKGHSHVYWYRQLPEEGLKFMVYLQKENIIDESGMPKERFSAEFPKEGPSILRIQQVVRGDSAAYFCASSPPDVRGLSTEAFFGQGTRLTVV.

The table lists this clonotype with a count of one. One junction end does not reproduce the germline sequence, and a read error may be involved. The rearrangement links TRBV27 to TRBJ2-3, with D perhaps TRBD1 (6 bases). Looked up from germline, CDR1 is MNHEY and CDR2 is SMNVEV (reference sequence). The CDR3 contains 14 residues. As DNA, the CDR3 is TGTGCCAGCAGGGGGGCCTCCAGGTCAGATACGCTGTATTTT. Amino acids: CASRGASRSDTLYF.